This record covers a single T cell receptor (beta chain). It lacks a known antigen. Per-base quality was not reported, and no clone a single base away is much larger than it. The collaborating institutions used their own protocols to collect whole blood in K2EDTA tubes. For TCRbeta analysis, collaborators shipped samples in one of three forms: frozen whole blood, isolated PBMCs, or DNA extracted from either of those sample types. TCRbeta CDR3 regions were amplified from genomic DNA using the immunoSEQ Assay, a bias-controlled multiplex PCR. As for how the authors treated the data: Within the assay, amplification of reference gene primers was used to estimate how many nucleated cells each sample contained. To quantify the absolute abundance of each unique TCRbeta CDR3 rearrangement, sequence reads were collapsed and filtered. For each sample, productive Simpson clonality was calculated by taking the square root of Simpson's diversity index across productive rearrangements. As stored in TCRdb, this immuneACCESS dataset retains in-frame rearrangements with V and J assigned. A fraction of the clones does not appear; measured against another copy, unresolved V genes explain less than half of the discrepancy, and the remainder lacks a known reason. V and J calls and clone size are those listed in that table; D and trimming were worked out from the DNA. The table for this sample lists approximately 170,000 clones; approximately 89% of them were counted only once. The ten biggest clones cover roughly 3.5% of the sample.

These data come from a study of blood T cell repertoires in COVID-19 (dated by TCRdb to the early 2020s). Notes on the research overall: Samples from collaborators originated in the United States, Italy and Spain and spanned both the acute and convalescent phases of COVID-19. The material from the prospective study consisted of cDNA or gDNA derived from T cells, B-cell-depleted T cells, or PBMCs. Deeply sampled blood TCRbeta repertoires from subjects exposed to, actively infected with, or recovered from COVID-19 were included in the dataset. A freely available public database, intended as a resource for researchers studying the immune response to SARS-CoV-2, is where the repertoires were released. The samples were drawn from two sources: the first 160 participants of the ongoing ImmuneRACE study, and 1,000 to 1,500 subjects contributed by 6 global collaborators. Nearly every sample came with metadata listing a de-identified subject ID, COVID-19 status, age in years and sex. Where available, HLA class I and class II types were taken from metadata supplied by the sample provider and were not determined by assay-based typing.

From the cysteine up to the phenylalanine, the CDR3 has a length of 14 residues. Just the 42-base CDR3 DNA is kept, in frame starting at base 1. For CDR1 and CDR2, the germline V gene lists SGDLS and YYNGEE. V is trimmed back by 2 bases and J by 9 bases, and the junction contains 7 bases that no gene match accounts for. Beyond this particular receptor, the publication reports: The quantity of clinical and demographic metadata differed by source and by participant and was supplied without curation.

The source is an older man with acute or convalescent COVID-19. The rearrangement combines TRBV9 with TRBJ1-3; TRBD1 lines up with 8 middle nucleotides. The specimen was peripheral blood. In nucleotide form, the sequence is TGTGCCAGCAGCGTTGGACAGGGTGAGGCCACCATATATTTT. Translated, this is CASSVGQGEATIYF.